The 32 T cell receptor beta chains listed next were all sequenced from one sample in a study of T cells in Graves' hyperthyroidism and ophthalmopathy. Amplification of TCR beta CDR3 regions used RNA as the template. In the first-round RT-PCR of the TCR CDR3, the HTBI primer set was used. TCRdb itself ran the multiplex PCR reads through MiXCR, one entry per CDR3 protein. The sample records approximately 640,000 distinct CDR3 sequences, roughly 17% being singletons. The sample taken for sequencing was blood. The receptors were gathered from a woman aged 25 to 39 with Graves' hyperthyroidism.

This clonotype appeared once. The chain recombines TRBV5-6 with TRBJ2-7, with TRBD1 identical over 10 bases. Trimming took 3 bases from V and 5 from J; bases not matched to a gene: 14. The CDR3 has 17 residues. CDR1 is SGHDT, CDR2 YYEEEE, per germline. The CDR3 spells CASSSTRWDRGGDEQYF. CDR3 in DNA: TGTGCCAGCAGCTCGACTCGGTGGGACAGGGGAGGCGACGAGCAGTACTTC. Using reference TRBV5-6 and TRBJ2-7 for the parts outside the CDR3, the full variable domain is DAGVTQSPTHLIKTRGQQVTLRCSPKSGHDTVSWYQQALGQGPQFIFQYYEEEERQRGNFPDRFSGHQFPNYSSELNVNALLLGDSALYLCASSSTRWDRGGDEQYFGPGTRLTVT.

The chain couples TRBV27 to TRBJ2-2; the D gene is possibly TRBD1 (6 bases). Deletions cut 4 bases from V and 7 bases from J, with 22 bases between. The CDR3 is 17 amino acids. The germline V gene encodes CDR1 MNHEY and CDR2 SMNVEV (reference sequence). This CDR3 is CASSSAPGAAFFGELFF. The CDR3 DNA reads TGTGCCAGCAGTTCTGCCCCAGGGGCTGCCTTTTTCGGGGAGCTGTTTTTT.

The V call is TRBV6-1, the J call TRBJ2-2; possibly TRBD1 for D (6 bases). Germline V gene lookup returns CDR1 MNHNS and CDR2 SASEGT. The CDR3 spans 19 residues. V dropped 5 bases and J dropped 1 base, with 23 bases sitting between them. CDR3 loop: CASSFFTGPQMMNTGELFF. DNA of the CDR3: TGTGCCAGCAGTTTTTTTACAGGGCCCCAAATGATGAACACCGGGGAGCTGTTTTTT.

This clonotype was detected ten times or more. V is TRBV4-1 and J is TRBJ1-1; D uncertain. Per the germline V gene, CDR1 is MGHRA and CDR2 is YSYEKL. The V gene lost 1 base and the J gene lost 2 bases, with 8 bases spanning the gap. CDR3 length: 14 amino acids. This CDR3 is CASSQGPINTEAFF. The CDR3 DNA reads as TGCGCCAGCAGCCAAGGACCTATAAACACTGAAGCTTTCTTT.

This clonotype has a count of ten or more. The chain links TRBV5-1 to TRBJ2-1; TRBD2 matches 8 bases. The CDR3 runs to 16 residues. The junction had 7 bases not matched to a gene; V was cut back by 5 bases and J by 0 bases. Germline V CDR1 and CDR2: SGHRS, YFSETQ. The CDR3 DNA reads as TGCGCCAGCAGTTTACAACTAGCGGCCTCCTACAATGAGCAGTTCTTC. It translates to CASSLQLAASYNEQFF.

The chain links TRBV19 to TRBJ2-1; 12 positions agree with TRBD2. Per germline, CDR1 LNHDA and CDR2 SQIVND (reference sequence). Trimming cost V 3 bases and J 2 bases; bases outside gene matches: 8. The CDR3 totals 18 residues. Here the CDR3 DNA reads TGTGCCAGTAGTATTAGGGTCCTAGCGGGAGGGCCCTACAATGAGCAGTTCTTC. Residues: CASSIRVLAGGPYNEQFF.

This clonotype was recorded a few times. This chain joins TRBV5-4 and TRBJ1-1, with 7 bases identical to TRBD1. The CDR3 sequence is 16 residues long. The V segment lost 4 bases and the J segment 0 bases; nucleotides outside the gene matches: 9. CDR1 and CDR2 from the germline V gene are SGHNT and YYREEE (reference sequence). The CDR3 sequence is CASSQGGSSMNTEAFF. CDR3 DNA: TGTGCCAGCAGCCAGGGGGGATCCTCCATGAACACTGAAGCTTTCTTT.

This clonotype was seen at least ten times. The J gene is TRBJ1-5, the V gene TRBV30; 8 positions agree with TRBD1. The germline V gene encodes CDR1 GTSNPN and CDR2 SVGIG (reference sequence). Trimming at V came to 1 base and at J to 5 bases, leaving 4 bases not matched to a gene. This CDR3 contains 14 residues. CDR3 DNA: TGTGCCTGGAGTGGGACAGGGCTCGATCAGCCCCAGCATTTT. This encodes CAWSGTGLDQPQHF.

This clonotype was detected a few times. The V and J genes are TRBV9 and TRBJ2-1; weak D call: TRBD1 (5 bases). V lost 3 bases and J lost 7, with 17 bases in between. The CDR3 contains 15 residues. Germline lookup yields CDR1 SGDLS and CDR2 YYNGEE. The CDR3 loop reads CASSETGSFVNEQFF. CDR3 nucleotide sequence: TGTGCCAGCAGCGAAACAGGCTCTTTCGTGAATGAGCAGTTCTTC.

This clonotype was seen many times. The chain recombines TRBV6-1 with TRBJ1-1; 7 bases are a match to TRBD1. Unmatched junction bases numbered 10, after V lost 6 bases and J lost 3 bases. The V gene's germline CDR1 is MNHNS and CDR2 SASEGT. This CDR3 region has 15 residues. CDR3 sequence reads: CASSSYRGRYTEAFF. Written as DNA, the CDR3 is TGTGCCAGCAGCTCGTACAGGGGAAGGTACACTGAAGCTTTCTTT.

This clonotype was picked up a small number of times. The rearrangement links TRBV19 to TRBJ2-1; 11 bases align to TRBD1. CDR3 length: 14 amino acids. Germline CDR1 reads LNHDA; CDR2 reads SQIVND (reference sequence). Germline trimming cut 9 bases from V and 4 bases from J; bases unmatched to any gene: 5. CDR3 region: CASTRDRGYNEQFF. As DNA, the CDR3 is TGTGCCAGCACCCGGGACAGGGGGTACAATGAGCAGTTCTTC.

In its sample, this clonotype was seen a few times. This chain links TRBV20-1 with TRBJ2-7; the D is unclear. The V end lost 3 bases, the J end lost 6 bases, and 9 bases lay between the germline ends. The CDR3 contains 11 residues. CDR1 is DFQATT and CDR2 is SNEGSKA in the germline V gene (reference sequence). The CDR3 coding sequence is TGCAGTGCTAGGGAAGCGAGCGAGCAGTACTTC. Protein: CSAREASEQYF.

This clonotype was counted at least ten times. The chain uses TRBV20-1 and TRBJ2-5; no firm D call. CDR1 DFQATT and CDR2 SNEGSKA come from the germline V gene (reference sequence). The V gene lost 5 bases and the J gene lost 5 bases, with 9 bases spanning the gap. This CDR3 has 11 residues. CDR3 region: CSAEPSETQYF. CDR3 DNA: TGCAGTGCTGAACCCTCGGAGACCCAGTACTTC.

This clonotype was observed a few times. The chain recombines TRBV12-3 or TRBV12-4 with TRBJ2-1, with 9 bases identical to TRBD1. CDR3 length: 16 residues. Trimming at V came to 5 bases and at J to 4 bases, leaving 9 bases not matched to a gene. The CDR3 DNA reads as TGTGCCAGCAGTGCACGGGGGACAGGGATTTACAATGAGCAGTTCTTC. It encodes CASSARGTGIYNEQFF.

This clonotype showed up just a few times. The chain has TRBV6-1 and TRBJ2-5, with 7 bases identical to TRBD1. CDR3 length: 16 residues. V gave up 5 bases and J gave up 2 bases; unmatched junction bases: 11. Germline V gene lookup returns CDR1 MNHNS and CDR2 SASEGT. The CDR3 is CASSWSIQGNQETQYF. CDR3 DNA: TGTGCCAGCAGTTGGTCCATACAGGGGAATCAAGAGACCCAGTACTTC.

This clonotype was picked up many times. The chain couples TRBV10-3 to TRBJ2-1; perhaps TRBD2 as D (7 bases). V lost 10 bases and J 6 bases, leaving 16 bases between the germline ends. This CDR3 contains 13 residues. Per the germline V gene, CDR1 is ENHRY and CDR2 is SYGVKD. CDR3 protein: CATWRGEGNEQFF. CDR3 sequence (DNA): TGTGCCACCTGGAGGGGGGAGGGCAATGAGCAGTTCTTC.

This clonotype was recorded at least ten times. The rearrangement links TRBV12-3 or TRBV12-4 to TRBJ2-5, with 8 bases fitting TRBD2. The CDR3 contains 14 residues. V lost 5 bases and J lost 5; bases outside the gene matches: 7. The CDR3 spells CASSDSGGRETQYF. The CDR3 DNA follows: TGTGCCAGCAGTGACTCGGGGGGGCGGGAGACCCAGTACTTC.

To note about this clonotype: This may be a read error: a much more frequent sequence differs by one nucleotide. The rearrangement links TRBV20-1 to TRBJ2-7, with D possibly being TRBD1 or TRBD2 (6 bases each). Germline V gene sequence: CDR1 DFQATT, CDR2 SNEGSKA (reference sequence). V dropped 3 bases and J dropped 5 bases, with 29 bases sitting between them. CDR3 length: 18 residues. CDR3 region: CSARLGGGWSAGAHEQYF. In DNA form, the CDR3 reads TGCAGTGCTAGGCTAGGAGGGGGATGGAGCGCCGGGGCTCACGAGCAGTACTTC.

The J gene is TRBJ1-5, the V gene TRBV6-2 or TRBV6-3; possible D gene TRBD1, 6 bases. The CDR3 spans 15 residues. Deletions cut 4 bases from V and 7 bases from J, with 17 bases between. Germline V gives CDR1 MNHEY, CDR2 SVGEGT. The DNA of the CDR3 is TGTGCCAGCAGTTCCGGCGTACAGGGCGGGCAGCCCCAGCATTTT. This gives the protein CASSSGVQGGQPQHF.

This clonotype came up a few times. CDR3 bases: TGTGCCAGCAGCTTGGGCGGGACGACGGGAGAGACCCAGTACTTC. It translates to CASSLGGTTGETQYF. The chain is built from TRBV5-8 and TRBJ2-5; a weak D match, TRBD2 (6 bases). Germline V gene sequence: CDR1 SGHTS, CDR2 YDEGEE. The CDR3 length is 15 residues. V lost 0 bases and J 4 bases, leaving 13 bases between the germline ends. The whole variable domain, remainder taken from reference TRBV5-8 and TRBJ2-5, is EAGVTQSPTHLIKTRGQQATLRCSPISGHTSVYWYQQALGLGLQFLLWYDEGEERNRGNFPPRFSGRQFPNYSSELNVNALELEDSALYLCASSLGGTTGETQYFGPGTRLLVL.

The chain has TRBV27 and TRBJ1-2; possible D gene TRBD1, 6 bases. The CDR3 consists of 14 residues. Germline CDR1 is MNHEY and CDR2 is SMNVEV (reference sequence). Trimming cost V 6 bases and J 3 bases, with 14 bases left between them. The CDR3 nucleotides are TGTGCCAGCAGCCTTACAGGGTTAGACTATGGCTACACCTTC. This sequence encodes CASSLTGLDYGYTF.

This clonotype was found many times. The V call is TRBV11-2, the J call TRBJ2-2; 9 bases map to TRBD1. The ends lost 6 bases at V and 3 bases at J; junction bases unmatched: 8. Germline V CDR1 and CDR2: SGHAT, FQNNGV. The CDR3 consists of 16 residues. The CDR3 spells CASRRPGQGHTGELFF. CDR3 nucleotide sequence: TGTGCCAGCAGAAGACCGGGACAGGGTCACACCGGGGAGCTGTTTTTT.

The rearrangement uses TRBV6-5 and TRBJ1-3; 7 nucleotides match TRBD1. Trimming removed 0 bases from V and 4 bases from J; junction bases left unmatched: 18. Germline CDR1 is MNHEY and CDR2 is SVGAGI. CDR3 length: 20 residues. As DNA, the CDR3 is TGTGCCAGCAGTTACTCGAGTAACCTCCCTTCGGGACAGCCGGGAAACACCATATATTTT. Translation: CASSYSSNLPSGQPGNTIYF.

This clonotype was counted ten times or more. The rearrangement joins TRBV28 to TRBJ1-3; a weak D match, TRBD1 (6 bases). The V and J ends lost 3 bases and 7 bases respectively, with 10 bases between them. Germline values: CDR1 MDHEN, CDR2 SYDVKM. This CDR3 spans 13 amino acids. The CDR3 loop reads CASSFAGVNTIYF. The CDR3 DNA is TGTGCCAGCAGTTTTGCAGGGGTGAACACCATATATTTT.

This clonotype was detected ten times or more. The chain employs TRBV2 and TRBJ1-1; D call uncertain. Trimming shortened V by 5 bases and J by 4 bases, and 14 bases separated the two germline ends. This CDR3 spans 14 amino acids. The germline V gene encodes CDR1 SNHLY and CDR2 FYNNEI. For the CDR3, the DNA is TGTGCCAGCAGTTATAGCGAGGGAAGCACTGAAGCTTTCTTT. Residues: CASSYSEGSTEAFF. Using reference TRBV2 and TRBJ1-1 for the parts outside the CDR3, the full variable domain is EPEVTQTPSHQVTQMGQEVILRCVPISNHLYFYWYRQILGQKVEFLVSFYNNEISEKSEIFDDQFSVERPDGSNFTLKIRSTKLEDSAMYFCASSYSEGSTEAFFGQGTRLTVV.

The chain has TRBV20-1 and TRBJ1-2; D unclear. Germline V gene sequence: CDR1 DFQATT, CDR2 SNEGSKA (reference sequence). V lost 6 bases, J lost 8 bases, and 10 bases lay in between. This CDR3 has 10 residues. CDR3 in DNA: TGCAGTGCCCAAAGAGACGGCTACACCTTC. Encoded protein: CSAQRDGYTF.

The chain joins TRBV19 to TRBJ2-3, with 8 bases lining up with TRBD1. Germline CDR1 LNHDA, CDR2 SQIVND (reference sequence). This CDR3 has 16 residues. V lost 5 bases, J lost 4 bases, and 11 bases stayed unmatched. The CDR3 reads CASSPRTGRVSDTQYF. The CDR3, as DNA: TGTGCCAGTAGTCCCCGGACAGGGAGAGTCTCAGATACGCAGTATTTT.

The V and J genes are TRBV12-3 or TRBV12-4 and TRBJ2-7; TRBD2 matches at 12 bases. Trimming removed 0 bases from V and 7 bases from J; junction bases left unmatched: 16. The CDR3 is 19 residues long. In nucleotides, the CDR3 is TGTGCCAGCAGTTTAGCGAGAGTTGCCGACCTAGCGGGAGGGCAAGAGCAGTACTTC. Translation gives CASSLARVADLAGGQEQYF.

At least ten counts were recorded for this clonotype. The rearrangement links TRBV27 to TRBJ2-5; 7 nucleotides line up with TRBD1. The CDR3 length is 13 residues. Germline V lookup: CDR1 MNHEY, CDR2 SMNVEV (reference sequence). The ends lost 6 bases at V and 2 bases at J; junction bases unmatched: 3. CDR3 region: CASRRTGQETQYF. Written as DNA, the CDR3 is TGTGCCAGCAGACGGACAGGACAAGAGACCCAGTACTTC.

This clonotype was counted ten times or more. The genes are TRBV28 and TRBJ2-7, with 12 bases that match TRBD2. Germline trimming cut 7 bases from V and 3 bases from J; bases unmatched to any gene: 10. This CDR3 has 16 residues. Looked up from germline, CDR1 is MDHEN and CDR2 is SYDVKM. This chain's CDR3 is CASNRRPGLAGYEQYF. DNA for the CDR3: TGTGCCAGCAACAGACGGCCGGGACTAGCGGGCTACGAGCAGTACTTC.

This clonotype was detected ten times or more. This chain connects TRBV2 to TRBJ2-7, with a possible D match to TRBD2 (5 bases). The germline gives CDR1 SNHLY, CDR2 FYNNEI. The CDR3 length is 14 residues. V lost 0 bases to trimming and J lost 4 bases, with 10 bases between them. The CDR3 is CASSEAAGIYEQYF. The CDR3 DNA follows: TGTGCCAGCAGTGAAGCGGCCGGGATATACGAGCAGTACTTC.

This clonotype has a handful of counts. V is TRBV5-1 and J is TRBJ1-2; TRBD1 matches at 10 bases. Trimming at V came to 3 bases and at J to 3 bases, leaving 5 bases not matched to a gene. CDR3 size: 15 residues. Germline V gene sequence: CDR1 SGHRS, CDR2 YFSETQ. CDR3 protein: CASSSGQGEYYGYTF. The CDR3 bases are TGCGCCAGCAGCTCCGGACAGGGGGAATACTATGGCTACACCTTC.